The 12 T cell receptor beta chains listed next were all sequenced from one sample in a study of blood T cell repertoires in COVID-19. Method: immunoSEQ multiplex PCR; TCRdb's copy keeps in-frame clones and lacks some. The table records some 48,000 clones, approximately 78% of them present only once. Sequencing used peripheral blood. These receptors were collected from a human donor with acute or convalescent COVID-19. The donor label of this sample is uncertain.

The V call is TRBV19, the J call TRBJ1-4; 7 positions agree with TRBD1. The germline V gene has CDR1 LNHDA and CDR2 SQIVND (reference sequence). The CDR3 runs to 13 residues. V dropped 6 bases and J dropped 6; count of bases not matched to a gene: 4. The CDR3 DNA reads TGTGCCAGTAGAGACAGGGACGATGAAAAACTGTTTTTT. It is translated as CASRDRDDEKLFF. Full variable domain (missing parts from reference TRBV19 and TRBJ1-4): DGGITQSPKYLFRKEGQNVTLSCEQNLNHDAMYWYRQDPGQGLRLIYYSQIVNDFQKGDIAEGYSVSREKKESFPLTVTSAQKNPTAFYLCASRDRDDEKLFFGSGTQLSVL.

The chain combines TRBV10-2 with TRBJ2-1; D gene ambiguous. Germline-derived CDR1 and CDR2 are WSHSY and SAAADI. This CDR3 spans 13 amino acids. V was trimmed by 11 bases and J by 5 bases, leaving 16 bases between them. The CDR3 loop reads CAGLRPLNNEQFF. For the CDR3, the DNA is TGCGCCGGGTTGAGGCCTCTGAACAATGAGCAGTTCTTC.

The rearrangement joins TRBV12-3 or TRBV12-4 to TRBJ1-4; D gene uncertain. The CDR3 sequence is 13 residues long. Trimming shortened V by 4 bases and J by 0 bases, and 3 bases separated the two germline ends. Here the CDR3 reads CASSYTTNEKLFF. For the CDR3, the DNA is TGTGCCAGCAGTTATACAACTAATGAAAAACTGTTTTTT.

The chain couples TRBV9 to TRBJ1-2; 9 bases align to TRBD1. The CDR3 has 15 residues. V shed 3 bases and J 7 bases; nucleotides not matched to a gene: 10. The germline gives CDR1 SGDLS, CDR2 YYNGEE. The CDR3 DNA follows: TGTGCCAGCAGCGCCATACCGGGACAGGGAGTTGGCTACACCTTC. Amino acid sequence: CASSAIPGQGVGYTF.

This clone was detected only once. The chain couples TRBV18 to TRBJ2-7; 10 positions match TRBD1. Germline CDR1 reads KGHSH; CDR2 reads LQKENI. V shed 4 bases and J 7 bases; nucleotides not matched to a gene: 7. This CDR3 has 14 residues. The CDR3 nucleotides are TGTGCCAGCTCACTTGGACAGGGGGTAAGTGAGCAGTACTTC. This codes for CASSLGQGVSEQYF.

DNA for the CDR3: TGTGCCAGCAGCTTGGTCGACCAACGGGGCAATCAGCCCCAGCATTTT. Encoded protein: CASSLVDQRGNQPQHF. This chain links TRBV5-5 with TRBJ1-5; D remains ambiguous. Germline CDR1 is SGHKS and CDR2 is YYEKEE (reference sequence). Trimming stripped 0 bases from V and 2 bases from J, with 12 bases between. This CDR3 contains 16 residues.

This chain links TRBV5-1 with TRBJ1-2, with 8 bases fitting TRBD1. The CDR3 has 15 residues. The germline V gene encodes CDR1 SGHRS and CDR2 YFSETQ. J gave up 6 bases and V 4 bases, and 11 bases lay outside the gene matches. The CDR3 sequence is CASSPTGAEGNGYTF. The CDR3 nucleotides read TGCGCCAGCAGCCCGACAGGGGCGGAAGGTAATGGCTACACCTTC.

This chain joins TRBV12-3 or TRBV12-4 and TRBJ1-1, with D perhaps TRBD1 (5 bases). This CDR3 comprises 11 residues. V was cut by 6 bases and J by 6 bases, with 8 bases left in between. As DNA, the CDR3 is TGTGCCAGCAGGGAGGGGCCTGAAGCTTTCTTT. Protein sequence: CASREGPEAFF.

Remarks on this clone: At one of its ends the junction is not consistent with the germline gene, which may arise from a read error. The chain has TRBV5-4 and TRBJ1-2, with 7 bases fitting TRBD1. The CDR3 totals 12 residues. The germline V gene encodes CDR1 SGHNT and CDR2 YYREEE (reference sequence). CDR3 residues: CASSTKGTESIF. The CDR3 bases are TGTGCCAGCAGCACGAAGGGGACAGAAAGTATCTTC.

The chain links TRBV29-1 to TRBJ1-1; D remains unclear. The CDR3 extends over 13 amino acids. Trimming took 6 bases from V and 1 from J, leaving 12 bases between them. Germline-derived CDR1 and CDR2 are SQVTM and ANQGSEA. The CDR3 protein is CSVGGYWNTEAFF. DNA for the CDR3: TGCAGCGTAGGAGGATACTGGAACACTGAAGCTTTCTTT.

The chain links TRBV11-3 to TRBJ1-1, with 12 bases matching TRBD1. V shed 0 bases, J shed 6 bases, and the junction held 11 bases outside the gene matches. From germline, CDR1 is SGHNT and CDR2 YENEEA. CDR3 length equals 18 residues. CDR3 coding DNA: TGTGCCAGCAGCTTAGAGAAAATGGGACAGGGGGCGAGACCTGAAGCTTTCTTT. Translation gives CASSLEKMGQGARPEAFF.

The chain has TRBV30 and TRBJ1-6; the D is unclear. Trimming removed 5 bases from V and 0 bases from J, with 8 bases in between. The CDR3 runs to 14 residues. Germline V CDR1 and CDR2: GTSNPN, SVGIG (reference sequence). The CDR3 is CAWSGPSYNSPLHF. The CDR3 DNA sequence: TGTGCCTGGTCGGGTCCCTCCTATAATTCACCCCTCCACTTT.